The 17 T cell receptor beta chains in this list originate from one sample, sequenced in a study of T cells after yellow fever vaccination. From the 5' RACE reads, TCRdb called clonotypes with MiXCR, one entry per CDR3 protein. The sample consists of a few hundred thousand distinct CDR3 sequences, roughly 4.3% of them appearing once. The sequencing here drew on PBMCs, taken 5 days after the yellow fever booster vaccination. Source of these receptors: a man younger than 35 who received the YFV17D yellow fever vaccine.

This clonotype was recorded a few times. CDR3 residues: CSARVLYQETQYF. CDR3 sequence (DNA): TGCAGTGCTAGAGTATTGTACCAAGAGACCCAGTACTTC. The V gene is TRBV20-1, the J gene TRBJ2-5; D not certain. CDR1 is DFQATT, CDR2 SNEGSKA, per germline (reference sequence). This CDR3 region has 13 residues. Trimming removed 1 base at V and 0 bases at J, with 6 bases between.

This clonotype was detected ten times or more. The genes are TRBV7-9 and TRBJ2-5, with D perhaps TRBD2 (5 bases). In germline, CDR1 is SEHNR, CDR2 FQNEAQ (reference sequence). CDR3 size: 12 residues. Trimming took 5 bases from V and 5 from J, leaving 9 bases between them. The CDR3 coding sequence is TGTGCCAGCAGCCCGACTACTGAGACCCAGTACTTC. This codes for CASSPTTETQYF.

This clonotype was detected many times. The chain couples TRBV7-9 to TRBJ2-5; D possibly corresponds to TRBD1 (5 bases). Germline lookup yields CDR1 SEHNR and CDR2 FQNEAQ (reference sequence). The CDR3 has 16 residues. V was trimmed by 5 bases and J by 1 base, leaving 17 bases between them. The CDR3 region is CASSPRVGPLQETQYF. The DNA of the CDR3 is TGTGCCAGCAGCCCCAGGGTGGGGCCACTCCAAGAGACCCAGTACTTC. Combining the CDR3 with reference TRBV7-9 and TRBJ2-5 gives the whole variable domain DTGVSQNPRHKITKRGQNVTFRCDPISEHNRLYWYRQTLGQGPEFLTYFQNEAQLEKSRLLSDRFSAERPKGSFSTLEIQRTEQGDSAMYLCASSPRVGPLQETQYFGPGTRLLVL.

This clonotype was recorded many times. V gene TRBV4-3 combines with J gene TRBJ2-3; tentatively, D is TRBD1 or TRBD2 (6 bases each). Germline V gene sequence: CDR1 LGHNA, CDR2 YSLEER. CDR3 size: 18 residues. V shed 0 bases and J shed 0 bases, with 16 bases lying between them. The DNA for the CDR3 is TGCGCCAGCAGCCAAGATCTGCTTACGGGGGCTAGCACAGATACGCAGTATTTT. Translation: CASSQDLLTGASTDTQYF.

This clonotype was picked up a small number of times. The chain links TRBV6-5 to TRBJ1-1; D perhaps matches TRBD1 (5 bases). V was pared by 5 bases and J by 2 bases, with 12 bases between. Per the germline V gene, CDR1 is MNHEY and CDR2 is SVGAGI. This CDR3 contains 14 residues. This CDR3 is CASSLDRTNTEAFF. CDR3 in DNA: TGTGCCAGCAGTCTCGACAGAACAAACACTGAAGCTTTCTTT.

This clonotype was seen only a few times. The rearrangement links TRBV27 to TRBJ2-1; 8 bases line up with TRBD1. The germline CDR1 and CDR2 sequences are MNHEY and SMNVEV (reference sequence). There are 14 residues in the CDR3. The J segment lost 8 bases and the V segment lost 3 bases, leaving 6 bases of the junction unmatched. CDR3 in DNA: TGTGCCAGCAGTTTTGCGGACAGGGAATATGAGCAGTTCTTC. Encoded protein: CASSFADREYEQFF.

This clonotype was picked up a small number of times. The chain joins TRBV15 to TRBJ2-1, with 8 nucleotides matching TRBD2. CDR1 and CDR2 from the germline V gene are LNHNV and YYDKDF (reference sequence). CDR3 length: 14 amino acids. The V gene end was trimmed by 3 bases and the J gene end by 2 bases; junction bases not matched to a gene: 0. The CDR3 protein is CATSSSGAYNEQFF. Here the CDR3 DNA reads TGTGCCACCAGCAGTAGCGGGGCCTACAATGAGCAGTTCTTC.

In its sample, this clonotype was seen a few times. The genes are TRBV6-5 and TRBJ1-3; D call uncertain. Germline V gene lookup returns CDR1 MNHEY and CDR2 SVGAGI. This CDR3 has 15 amino acids. V gave up 2 bases and J gave up 2 bases, with 10 bases separating them. The CDR3 nucleotides are TGTGCCAGCAGTTACCGTCCGGAGCCTGGAAACACCATATATTTT. Its protein product is CASSYRPEPGNTIYF.

This clonotype was seen a few times. The genes are TRBV7-2 and TRBJ2-7; 11 bases align to TRBD2. Germline V lookup: CDR1 SGHTA, CDR2 FQGNSA. This CDR3 comprises 16 residues. The V and J ends lost 5 bases and 0 bases, in that order; junction bases with no gene match: 6. In nucleotides, the CDR3 is TGTGCCAGCAGCATGACCGGGACTAGCGGCTCCTACGAGCAGTACTTC. Translating it yields CASSMTGTSGSYEQYF. Using reference TRBV7-2 and TRBJ2-7 for the parts outside the CDR3, the full variable domain is GAGVSQSPSNKVTEKGKDVELRCDPISGHTALYWYRQSLGQGLEFLIYFQGNSAPDKSGLPSDRFSAERTGGSVSTLTIQRTQQEDSAVYLCASSMTGTSGSYEQYFGPGTRLTVT.

This clonotype was counted a few times. This rearrangement joins TRBV7-2 to TRBJ1-1; tentatively, D is TRBD1 (5 bases). Germline V gene lookup returns CDR1 SGHTA and CDR2 FQGNSA. This CDR3 has 14 amino acids. The V and J ends lost 6 bases and 1 base respectively, with 12 bases between them. The CDR3 loop reads CASRFQGSNTEAFF. The DNA of the CDR3 is TGTGCCAGCAGATTCCAGGGTTCGAACACTGAAGCTTTCTTT.

This chain links TRBV20-1 with TRBJ1-6; the D is unclear. This CDR3 has 12 residues. In germline, CDR1 is DFQATT, CDR2 SNEGSKA (reference sequence). Trimming removed 1 base from V and 4 bases from J, with 2 bases in between. This chain's CDR3 is CSARVYNSPLHF. CDR3 nucleotides: TGCAGTGCTAGAGTGTATAATTCACCCCTCCACTTT.

This chain links TRBV6-5 with TRBJ1-2; TRBD1 aligns across 8 bases. Germline CDR1 and CDR2: MNHEY and SVGAGI. The CDR3 extends over 13 amino acids. Germline trimming cut 5 bases from V and 7 bases from J; bases unmatched to any gene: 6. CDR3 amino acids: CASSPGTGRGYTF. In DNA, the CDR3 is TGTGCCAGCAGTCCCGGGACAGGACGTGGCTACACCTTC.

The rearrangement joins TRBV6-6 to TRBJ1-1; perhaps TRBD1 as D (5 bases). The CDR3 is made up of 14 amino acids. In germline, CDR1 is MNHNY, CDR2 SVGAGI (reference sequence). Trimming left V 2 bases short and J 3 bases short, with 10 bases between. For the CDR3, the DNA is TGTGCCAGCAGTTACGGGGGTCTCTACACTGAAGCTTTCTTT. Translating gives CASSYGGLYTEAFF.

This clonotype was observed a handful of times. The chain carries TRBV28 and TRBJ2-7; the match to TRBD1 covers 8 bases. The V gene's germline CDR1 is MDHEN and CDR2 SYDVKM. Losses at the gene ends were 5 bases for V and 11 bases for J; bases not matched to a gene: 14. The CDR3 totals 14 residues. CDR3 bases: TGTGCCAGCAGTCCCCTAACAGGGGGAGTAAAGGAGTACGTC. It encodes CASSPLTGGVKEYV.

In this sample, this clonotype turned up a few times. V is TRBV29-1 and J is TRBJ2-2; D may correspond to TRBD1 or TRBD2 (5 bases each). Between the trimmed V and J ends, which lost 4 bases and 0 bases, there was a span of 12 bases. The germline V gene has CDR1 SQVTM and CDR2 ANQGSEA. CDR3 length: 15 amino acids. CDR3 bases: TGCAGCGTTGGTCTCGGGACCGCGAACACCGGGGAGCTGTTTTTT. Its protein is CSVGLGTANTGELFF.

The table lists this clonotype with many counts. The V call is TRBV27, the J call TRBJ2-3, with 8 bases aligning to TRBD2. This CDR3 is 17 amino acids long. Germline lookup yields CDR1 MNHEY and CDR2 SMNVEV (reference sequence). V gave up 3 bases and J gave up 7 bases; unmatched junction bases: 15. This CDR3 reads CASSFGARPGGRNTQYF. DNA for the CDR3: TGTGCCAGCAGTTTCGGGGCCCGTCCGGGGGGGCGAAATACGCAGTATTTT.

The chain carries TRBV5-1 and TRBJ2-3; no firm D call. The CDR3 extends over 13 amino acids. The germline V gene has CDR1 SGHRS and CDR2 YFSETQ. Deletions cut 7 bases from V and 0 bases from J, with 9 bases between. The CDR3 reads CASPGDSTDTQYF. The CDR3 DNA sequence: TGCGCCAGCCCGGGCGACAGCACAGATACGCAGTATTTT. Using reference TRBV5-1 and TRBJ2-3 for the parts outside the CDR3, the full variable domain is KAGVTQTPRYLIKTRGQQVTLSCSPISGHRSVSWYQQTPGQGLQFLFEYFSETQRNKGNFPGRFSGRQFSNSRSEMNVSTLELGDSALYLCASPGDSTDTQYFGPGTRLTVL.